Below, 17 T cell receptor beta chains from the same sample are listed, as sequenced in a study of control samples from healthy donors and cancer patients. Using immunoSEQ multiplex PCR, the repertoire was profiled, and TCRdb retains in-frame clones only, with some absent. Of about 110,000 clones listed, about 80% were seen once; the top ten hold approximately 7%. Input material: blood. These receptor sequences come from a man younger than 35 in good health.

V is TRBV7-9 and J is TRBJ2-2; 9 bases map to TRBD1. The V gene's germline CDR1 is SEHNR and CDR2 FQNEAQ (reference sequence). J was trimmed by 7 bases and V by 4 bases; bases with no gene match: 7. The CDR3 spans 15 residues. For the CDR3, the DNA is TGTGCCAGCAGCTCCGGGACAGGGCTCAGCGGGGAGCTGTTTTTT. Its translation: CASSSGTGLSGELFF.

CDR3 DNA: TGTGCCAGCAGTGAAGATTGGGGCGAGTATGGCTACACCTTC. It encodes CASSEDWGEYGYTF. The chain has TRBV6-1 and TRBJ1-2; D might be TRBD1 (5 bases). Germline V gene data show CDR1 as MNHNS and CDR2 as SASEGT. The V end was cut by 1 base, the J end by 5 bases, with 11 bases between. The CDR3 is 14 residues long.

The chain combines TRBV11-2 with TRBJ1-4; 7 nucleotides line up with TRBD1. This CDR3 spans 16 amino acids. Germline V gene lookup returns CDR1 SGHAT and CDR2 FQNNGV. V trimming: 3 bases; J trimming: 5 bases; junction bases outside the gene matches: 9. The CDR3 spells CASSLGQRGTNEKLFF. CDR3 in DNA: TGTGCCAGCAGCTTGGGACAGAGGGGCACGAATGAAAAACTGTTTTTT.

This rearrangement joins TRBV2 to TRBJ1-5, with 10 bases aligning to TRBD1. This CDR3 contains 14 residues. Unmatched junction bases numbered 2, after V lost 7 bases and J lost 2 bases. Germline-derived CDR1 and CDR2 are SNHLY and FYNNEI. The CDR3 sequence is CASNGQGGNQPQHF. DNA for the CDR3: TGTGCCAGCAACGGACAGGGGGGCAATCAGCCCCAGCATTTT.

V gene TRBV5-1 combines with J gene TRBJ2-3; 8 nucleotides align to TRBD1. This CDR3 has 17 residues. Germline V gives CDR1 SGHRS, CDR2 YFSETQ. V shed 6 bases, J shed 2 bases, and the junction held 14 bases outside the gene matches. The CDR3 region is CASNEYPGGVSTDTQYF. In nucleotides, the CDR3 is TGCGCCAGCAACGAATACCCAGGGGGCGTCTCCACAGATACGCAGTATTTT.

CDR3 amino acids: CSVVSPGAGWNEQFF. In DNA, the CDR3 is TGCAGCGTCGTGAGTCCGGGAGCTGGTTGGAATGAGCAGTTCTTC. The chain carries TRBV29-1 and TRBJ2-1; D perhaps matches TRBD2 (6 bases). Trimming took off 6 bases at V and 7 bases at J, with 22 bases between the two ends. The germline V gene encodes CDR1 SQVTM and CDR2 ANQGSEA. The CDR3 covers 15 residues.

This clone was recorded once. The chain recombines TRBV11-2 with TRBJ1-1, with TRBD1 identical over 7 bases. The germline CDR1 and CDR2 sequences are SGHAT and FQNNGV. The CDR3 totals 18 residues. The junction had 16 bases not matched to a gene; V was cut back by 6 bases and J by 0 bases. CDR3 DNA: TGTGCCAGCAGTTTACAGGGGCCGCGGGGAGTACTGAACACTGAAGCTTTCTTT. This gives the protein CASSLQGPRGVLNTEAFF. Full variable domain (rest looked up from reference TRBV11-2 and TRBJ1-1): EAGVAQSPRYKIIEKRQSVAFWCNPISGHATLYWYQQILGQGPKLLIQFQNNGVVDDSQLPKDRFSAERLKGVDSTLKIQPAKLEDSAVYLCASSLQGPRGVLNTEAFFGQGTRLTVV.

This clone has more than one count but fewer than ten. The V call is TRBV4-2, the J call TRBJ1-3; tentatively, D is TRBD1 (5 bases). This CDR3 spans 18 amino acids. In germline, CDR1 is LGHNA, CDR2 YNFKEQ. Trimming took 0 bases from V and 2 from J, leaving 17 bases between them. The CDR3, as DNA: TGTGCCAGCAGCCAAGATCCCCACCAGGGAGTCCCTGGAAACACCATATATTTT. It translates to CASSQDPHQGVPGNTIYF.

J is TRBJ1-1 and V is TRBV28; D not resolved. Germline CDR1 is MDHEN and CDR2 is SYDVKM. The ends were cut back, 3 bases at V and 0 bases at J, with 2 bases in the middle. This CDR3 contains 12 residues. The CDR3 nucleotides read TGTGCCAGCAGTTTGATGAACACTGAAGCTTTCTTT. It encodes CASSLMNTEAFF.

CDR3 loop: CASSFGQGDYGYTF. Written as DNA, the CDR3 is TGTGCCAGCAGCTTTGGACAGGGGGACTATGGCTACACCTTC. This chain joins TRBV7-8 and TRBJ1-2; 10 bases are a match to TRBD1. V lost 3 bases to trimming and J lost 3 bases; unmatched junction nucleotides: 1. The CDR3 length is 14 residues. Germline V CDR1 and CDR2: SGHVS, FQNEAQ.

This chain connects TRBV5-8 to TRBJ1-1; weak D call: TRBD1 (5 bases). Germline V gives CDR1 SGHTS, CDR2 YDEGEE. CDR3 length: 16 residues. V lost 0 bases, J lost 4 bases, and 16 bases lay in between. CDR3 residues: CASSLEVGLLITEAFF. The CDR3 DNA follows: TGTGCCAGCAGCTTGGAGGTGGGGCTCCTAATCACTGAAGCTTTCTTT.

The DNA of the CDR3 is TGCAGCGTGGGGACAGGGGGCAAAAATGAGCAGTTCTTC. This encodes CSVGTGGKNEQFF. The chain employs TRBV29-1 and TRBJ2-1; the match to TRBD1 covers 12 bases. Germline trimming cut 6 bases from V and 7 bases from J; bases unmatched to any gene: 4. CDR3 size: 13 residues. The germline V gene encodes CDR1 SQVTM and CDR2 ANQGSEA.

The V gene is TRBV10-3, the J gene TRBJ1-6; TRBD1 matches 9 bases. The V segment lost 9 bases and the J segment 5 bases; nucleotides outside the gene matches: 5. The CDR3 has 14 amino acids. CDR1 ENHRY and CDR2 SYGVKD come from the germline V gene. CDR3 protein: CAISDRGNNSPLHF. DNA for the CDR3: TGTGCCATATCGGACAGGGGAAATAATTCACCCCTCCACTTT.

This clone showed up just once. The chain links TRBV5-5 to TRBJ1-4; tentatively, D is TRBD1 (5 bases). This CDR3 has 17 residues. The germline V gene encodes CDR1 SGHKS and CDR2 YYEKEE (reference sequence). Trimming cost V 0 bases and J 0 bases, with 12 bases left between them. The CDR3 region has the DNA TGTGCCAGCAGCTTGGGACAGAATCCCTCAACTAATGAAAAACTGTTTTTT. Its protein is CASSLGQNPSTNEKLFF.

V is TRBV11-2 and J is TRBJ2-7, with D perhaps TRBD1 (6 bases). This CDR3 is built from 16 residues. The germline V gene has CDR1 SGHAT and CDR2 FQNNGV. The ends were cut back, 0 bases at V and 0 bases at J, with 12 bases in the middle. The CDR3 sequence is CASSLDERGSSYEQYF. CDR3 coding DNA: TGTGCCAGCAGCTTAGATGAGAGGGGGAGCTCCTACGAGCAGTACTTC.

This clone was counted a single time. The chain carries TRBV5-5 and TRBJ1-6; D is uncertain. Trimming took off 0 bases at V and 5 bases at J, with 12 bases between the two ends. The CDR3 is 16 residues long. CDR1 is SGHKS, CDR2 YYEKEE, per germline (reference sequence). CDR3 in amino acids: CASSLVFQTNNSPLHF. The CDR3 DNA sequence: TGTGCCAGCAGCTTGGTGTTTCAGACGAATAATTCACCCCTCCACTTT.

J is TRBJ1-2 and V is TRBV10-1; D gene ambiguous. The CDR3 extends over 13 amino acids. Trimming stripped 4 bases from V and 2 bases from J, with 8 bases between. Germline lookup yields CDR1 WNHNN and CDR2 SYGVQD (reference sequence). CDR3 nucleotides: TGCGCCAGCAGTGCCGACCAAAACTATGGCTACACCTTC. Amino acid sequence: CASSADQNYGYTF.